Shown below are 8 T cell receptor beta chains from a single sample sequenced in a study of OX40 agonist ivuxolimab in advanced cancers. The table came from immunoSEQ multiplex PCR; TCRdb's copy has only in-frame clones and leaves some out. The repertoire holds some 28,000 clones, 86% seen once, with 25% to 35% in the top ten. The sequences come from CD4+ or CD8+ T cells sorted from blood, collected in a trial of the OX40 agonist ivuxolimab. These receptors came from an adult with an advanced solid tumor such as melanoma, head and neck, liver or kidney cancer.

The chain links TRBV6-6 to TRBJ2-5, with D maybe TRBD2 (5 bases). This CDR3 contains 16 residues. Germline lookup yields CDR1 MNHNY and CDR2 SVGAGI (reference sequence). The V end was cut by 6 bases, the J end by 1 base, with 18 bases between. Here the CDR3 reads CASSTGVRTSQETQYF. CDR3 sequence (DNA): TGTGCCAGCAGCACCGGGGTTCGGACTTCCCAAGAGACCCAGTACTTC.

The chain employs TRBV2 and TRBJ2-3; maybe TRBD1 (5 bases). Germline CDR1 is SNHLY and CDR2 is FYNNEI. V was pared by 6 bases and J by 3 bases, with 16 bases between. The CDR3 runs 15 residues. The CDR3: CASRPLRDRTDTQYF. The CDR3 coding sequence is TGTGCCAGCAGGCCGCTCAGGGATAGAACAGATACGCAGTATTTT. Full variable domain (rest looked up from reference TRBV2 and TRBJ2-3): EPEVTQTPSHQVTQMGQEVILRCVPISNHLYFYWYRQILGQKVEFLVSFYNNEISEKSEIFDDQFSVERPDGSNFTLKIRSTKLEDSAMYFCASRPLRDRTDTQYFGPGTRLTVL.

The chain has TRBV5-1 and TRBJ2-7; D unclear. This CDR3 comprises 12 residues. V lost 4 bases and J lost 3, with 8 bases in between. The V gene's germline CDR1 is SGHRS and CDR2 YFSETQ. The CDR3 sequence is CASSALDYEQYF. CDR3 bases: TGCGCCAGCAGCGCCCTCGACTACGAGCAGTACTTC.

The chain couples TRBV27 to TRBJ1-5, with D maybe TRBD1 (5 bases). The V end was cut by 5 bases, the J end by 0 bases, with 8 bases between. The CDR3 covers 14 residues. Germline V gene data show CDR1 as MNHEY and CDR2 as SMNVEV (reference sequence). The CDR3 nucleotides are TGTGCCAGCAGTATGACAGATAGCAATCAGCCCCAGCATTTT. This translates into CASSMTDSNQPQHF.

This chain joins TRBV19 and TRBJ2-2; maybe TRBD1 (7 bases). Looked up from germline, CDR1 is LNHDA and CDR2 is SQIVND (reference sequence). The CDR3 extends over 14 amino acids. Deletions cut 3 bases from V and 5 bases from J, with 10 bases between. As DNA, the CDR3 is TGTGCCAGTAGTATTGCAGGGGGGACCGGGGAGCTGTTTTTT. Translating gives CASSIAGGTGELFF.

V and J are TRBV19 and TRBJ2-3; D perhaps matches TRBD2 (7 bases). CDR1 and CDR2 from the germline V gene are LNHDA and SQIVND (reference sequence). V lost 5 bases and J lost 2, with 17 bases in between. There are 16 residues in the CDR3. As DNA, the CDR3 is TGTGCCAGTAGTCTCCCGGGGGGCAGAAACACAGATACGCAGTATTTT. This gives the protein CASSLPGGRNTDTQYF.

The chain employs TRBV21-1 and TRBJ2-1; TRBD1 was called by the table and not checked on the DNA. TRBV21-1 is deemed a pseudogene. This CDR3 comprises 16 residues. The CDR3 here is CASSKGQGTGGNEQFF. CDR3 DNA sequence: TGTGCCAGCAGCAAAGGCCAGGGGACAGGGGGCAATGAGCAGTTCTTC.

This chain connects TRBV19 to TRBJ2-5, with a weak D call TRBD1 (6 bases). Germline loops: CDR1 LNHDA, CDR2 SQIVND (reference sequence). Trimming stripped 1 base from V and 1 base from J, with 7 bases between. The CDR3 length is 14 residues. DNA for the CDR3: TGTGCCAGTAGTATAGGGACAGCCCAAGAGACCCAGTACTTC. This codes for CASSIGTAQETQYF.